The entry below gives a single T cell receptor beta chain sequence along with its context. What it recognizes is unknown. The data are from a study of CD8+ T cells in alopecia areata. Study results and limitations: Patients showed less clear TCR sequence sharing than mice, possibly partly because of HLA diversity.

Reverse transcribed after extraction, RNA yielded cDNA as the sequencing template. The assay was immunoSEQ multiplex PCR, and TCRdb's table has in-frame clones only and misses some. Among more than 95,000 clones listed, approximately 42% were seen once. Separation by sorting yielded CD4+ and CD8+ T cells from PBMCs. The sequenced material came from CD4+ T cells sorted from blood. This TCR came from a human donor with alopecia areata.

The CDR3: CASSLERKTQYF. In DNA form, the CDR3 reads TGTGCCAGCAGCTTAGAGCGGAAGACCCAGTACTTC. The chain joins TRBV7-2 to TRBJ2-5; maybe TRBD2 (5 bases). Germline V gives CDR1 SGHTA, CDR2 FQGNSA. Trimming removed 1 base at V and 6 bases at J, with 6 bases between. The CDR3 totals 12 residues. Full variable domain (remainder filled in from reference TRBV7-2 and TRBJ2-5): GAGVSQSPSNKVTEKGKDVELRCDPISGHTALYWYRQSLGQGLEFLIYFQGNSAPDKSGLPSDRFSAERTGGSVSTLTIQRTQQEDSAVYLCASSLERKTQYFGPGTRLLVL.